The 4 T cell receptor beta chains below come from one sample, sequenced in a study of siplizumab effects on memory and regulatory T cells. Libraries were prepared by immunoSEQ multiplex PCR; TCRdb keeps only in-frame clonotypes and omits some of them. This sample yields over 100,000 clones, of which around 93% are seen a single time; roughly 0.17% belongs to the top ten. Sequenced sample: non-Treg CD4+ T cells sorted from blood. Receptors were obtained from a human donor in good health.

The chain uses TRBV7-3 and TRBJ2-2, with D possibly TRBD2 on 7 matching bases. CDR1 SGHTA and CDR2 FQGTGA come from the germline V gene. The CDR3 contains 14 residues. Trimming pared 2 bases from V and 4 bases from J, leaving 8 bases between. The CDR3, as DNA: TGTGCCAGCAGCTTAGCGGGGGCCACCGGGGAGCTGTTTTTT. Translating it yields CASSLAGATGELFF.

The chain recombines TRBV25-1 with TRBJ2-6; D is unresolved. The V gene's germline CDR1 is MGHDK and CDR2 SYGVNS. V gave up 6 bases and J gave up 2 bases, with 5 bases separating them. CDR3 length: 13 residues. The CDR3 sequence: CASSPTGANVLTF. CDR3 DNA: TGTGCCAGCAGCCCCACTGGGGCCAACGTCCTGACTTTC.

This clone was seen only a few times. The chain combines TRBV6-5 with TRBJ1-3; D gene unclear. Between the trimmed V and J ends, which lost 6 bases and 5 bases, there was a span of 11 bases. Germline V CDR1 and CDR2: MNHEY, SVGAGI. CDR3 length: 13 residues. CDR3 coding DNA: TGTGCCAGCAGGGAGGACGGAAGAAACACCATATATTTT. The encoded protein is CASREDGRNTIYF.

This clone has more than one count but fewer than ten. The chain is built from TRBV5-6 and TRBJ2-1; 7 positions match TRBD2. The CDR3 extends over 14 amino acids. In germline, CDR1 is SGHDT, CDR2 YYEEEE. V lost 1 base to trimming and J lost 4 bases; unmatched junction nucleotides: 2. The CDR3 DNA sequence: TGTGCCAGCAGCTTGACGGGGGGATACAATGAGCAGTTCTTC. This gives the protein CASSLTGGYNEQFF.